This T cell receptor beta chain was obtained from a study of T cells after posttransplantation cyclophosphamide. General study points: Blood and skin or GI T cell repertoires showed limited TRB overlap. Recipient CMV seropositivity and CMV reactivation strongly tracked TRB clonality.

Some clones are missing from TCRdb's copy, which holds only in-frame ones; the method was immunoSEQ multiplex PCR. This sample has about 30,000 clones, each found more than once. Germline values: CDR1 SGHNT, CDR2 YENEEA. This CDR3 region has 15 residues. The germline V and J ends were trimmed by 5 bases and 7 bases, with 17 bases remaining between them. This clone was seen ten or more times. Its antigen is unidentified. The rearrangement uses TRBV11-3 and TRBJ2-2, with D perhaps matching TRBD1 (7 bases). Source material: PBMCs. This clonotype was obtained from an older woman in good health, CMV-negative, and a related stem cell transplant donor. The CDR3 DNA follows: TGTGCCAGCAGCCCACAGACAGGGCGGGGCGGGGAGCTGTTTTTT. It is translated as CASSPQTGRGGELFF. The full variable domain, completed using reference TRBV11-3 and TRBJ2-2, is EAGVVQSPRYKIIEKKQPVAFWCNPISGHNTLYWYLQNLGQGPELLIRYENEEAVDDSQLPKDRFSAERLKGVDSTLKIQPAELGDSAVYLCASSPQTGRGGELFFGEGSRLTVL.